The 3 T cell receptor beta chains given below trace back to one sample, sequenced in a study of beta chain features in type 1 diabetes. Sequenced material consisted of expressed TCRB transcripts (all of the isolated RNA was reverse transcribed). Produced via immunoSEQ multiplex PCR; TCRdb's table is partial and in-frame only. The sample shows roughly 300,000 clones, about 14% of them seen only once. Sequenced: central memory CD4+ T cells from blood. Receptors originate from a man aged 25 to 40 in good health.

The CDR3 loop reads CASSRQGWGYNEQFF. DNA for the CDR3: TGTGCCAGTAGTAGACAGGGGTGGGGGTACAATGAGCAGTTCTTC. V and J are TRBV19 and TRBJ2-1; 8 nucleotides match TRBD1. This CDR3 region has 15 residues. V shed 4 bases and J 4 bases; nucleotides not matched to a gene: 6. Germline V lookup: CDR1 LNHDA, CDR2 SQIVND (reference sequence).

This clone was recorded a few times. The chain links TRBV9 to TRBJ2-2; weak D call: TRBD2 (5 bases). The germline V and J ends were trimmed by 1 base and 6 bases, with 10 bases remaining between them. The CDR3 sequence is 14 residues long. CDR1 is SGDLS, CDR2 YYNGEE, per germline. The DNA for the CDR3 is TGTGCCAGCAGCGTAAGAGGGTTCGCCGGGGAGCTGTTTTTT. Protein sequence: CASSVRGFAGELFF.

The chain recombines TRBV10-1 with TRBJ1-2; 7 bases are shared with TRBD1. Germline lookup yields CDR1 WNHNN and CDR2 SYGVQD (reference sequence). Trimming cost V 3 bases and J 8 bases; bases outside gene matches: 6. The CDR3 is 13 residues long. The CDR3 region is CASSEDRVRGYTF. The CDR3 coding sequence is TGCGCCAGCAGTGAAGACAGGGTACGCGGCTACACCTTC.